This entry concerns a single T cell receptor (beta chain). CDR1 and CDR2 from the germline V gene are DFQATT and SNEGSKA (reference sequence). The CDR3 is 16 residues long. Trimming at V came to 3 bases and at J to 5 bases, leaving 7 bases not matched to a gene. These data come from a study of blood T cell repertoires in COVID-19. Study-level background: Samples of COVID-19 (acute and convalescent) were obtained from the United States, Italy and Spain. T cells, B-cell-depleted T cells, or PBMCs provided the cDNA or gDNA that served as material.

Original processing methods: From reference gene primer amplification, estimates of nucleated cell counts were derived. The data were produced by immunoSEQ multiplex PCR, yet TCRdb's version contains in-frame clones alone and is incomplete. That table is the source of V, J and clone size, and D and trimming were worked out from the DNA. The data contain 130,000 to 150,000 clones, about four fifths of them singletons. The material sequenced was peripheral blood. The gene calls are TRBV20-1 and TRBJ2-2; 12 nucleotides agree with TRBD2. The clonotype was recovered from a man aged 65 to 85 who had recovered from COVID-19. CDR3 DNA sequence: TGCAGTGCTAGTAGGCTAGCGGGAGGGCAAACCGGGGAGCTGTTTTTT. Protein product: CSASRLAGGQTGELFF.